The T cell receptor (beta chain) described here comes from a study of T cells in Graves' hyperthyroidism and ophthalmopathy. As for the study in general: Peripheral blood collection took place at initial diagnosis, before any treatment.

This clonotype was seen a few times. Its antigen is not identified. This CDR3 region has 15 residues. V lost 1 base to trimming and J lost 6 bases, with 10 bases between them. Per germline, CDR1 MNHEY and CDR2 SVGAGI. Study-level results: Onset of ophthalmopathy came a median approximately 6.5 months after the model predicted it. Blood also carried most thyroid clonotypes expanded above 0.001.

Researchers amplified the TCR beta CDR3 regions from RNA transcripts. The TCR CDR3 first-round RT-PCR relied on the HTBI primer set. TCRdb reprocessed the multiplex PCR reads with MiXCR, giving one entry per CDR3 protein. Here the sample spans 500,000 or so distinct CDR3 sequences, around 15% being singletons. The receptor was derived from a woman aged 30 to 39 with Graves' ophthalmopathy. Sequencing used blood. This chain connects TRBV6-5 to TRBJ1-6; D not certain. CDR3 amino acids: CASSYFGQINSPLHF. CDR3 nucleotide sequence: TGTGCCAGCAGTTACTTCGGCCAGATTAATTCACCCCTCCACTTT.